This is a list of T cell receptor beta chains from one sample in a study of T cell clusters in autoimmune cytopenias. One entry per CDR3 protein, without DNA, is what TCRdb gives after re-calling the multiplex PCR reads. This repertoire includes under 9,000 distinct CDR3 sequences. The material sequenced was peripheral blood. These receptor sequences come from a human donor with an autoimmune cytopenia or autoimmune hepatitis (not recorded which). The CDR3 runs from the conserved cysteine through the conserved F or W. Each record gives: V gene, clone size, J gene, CDR3 protein. Expanded clones get a size class; other rows say once, few or many, or leave the size out.

TRBV6-5	.	TRBJ1-1	CASSPRTGVGTEAFF
TRBV19	medium-sized	TRBJ2-2	CASSTRDRGYTGELFF
TRBV20-1	.	TRBJ1-1	CSAIDRGLSTEAFF
TRBV18	medium-sized	TRBJ2-1	CASSSPGNPNEQFF
TRBV27	medium-sized	TRBJ2-1	CASSPRTGTQSRYNEQFF
TRBV27	.	TRBJ1-6	CASSPDYLYNSPLHF
TRBV5-1	medium-sized	TRBJ2-2	CASSAGQNTGELFF
TRBV5-6	medium-sized	TRBJ1-5	CASSQGQRQPQHF
TRBV4-3	.	TRBJ2-7	CASSQGGEDSYEQYF
TRBV6-2/TRBV6-3	medium-sized	TRBJ1-3	CASSSDSPGNTIYF
TRBV7-9	.	TRBJ2-3	CASSLNLGDRVHTQYF
TRBV27	.	TRBJ2-3	CASSLFETGGLTDTQYF
TRBV6-5	.	TRBJ2-2	CASRRGGPGELFF
TRBV29-1	medium-sized	TRBJ2-3	CSVDRVWVTDTQYF
TRBV18	medium-sized	TRBJ2-1	CASSPGTSFSEQFF
TRBV6-5	.	TRBJ2-4	CASSYRTGRNIQYF
TRBV15	.	TRBJ1-1	CATSRQGAGDTEAFF
TRBV2	.	TRBJ2-1	CASSGRDRGLYEQFF
TRBV5-1	.	TRBJ2-1	CASISAARDEQFF
TRBV5-1	.	TRBJ2-6	CASSTDRGATSGANVLTF
TRBV5-4	.	TRBJ2-2	CASSEAPAGTNTGELFF
TRBV5-5	.	TRBJ2-7	CASSSWSGASSYEQYF
TRBV20-1	medium-sized	TRBJ1-5	CSARKDSNQPQHF
TRBV18	medium-sized	TRBJ2-1	CASFTTWVNEQFF
TRBV6-5	medium-sized	TRBJ2-6	CASSYSGAGANVLTF
TRBV6-5	.	TRBJ2-5	CASTLHSGVAGPETQYF
TRBV20-1	.	TRBJ2-6	CSATKWTSGGPSGANVLTF
TRBV12-3/TRBV12-4	medium-sized	TRBJ2-2	CASRQGGTGELFF
TRBV7-2	.	TRBJ2-1	CASSLELAGSNEQFF
TRBV5-6	medium-sized	TRBJ2-3	CASSLGGLDTQYF
TRBV18	.	TRBJ2-5	CASSPWKGEETQYF
TRBV6-1	.	TRBJ2-7	CASRTRRDRAYEQYF
TRBV18	medium-sized	TRBJ2-1	CASSRGDEQFF
TRBV19	medium-sized	TRBJ2-1	CASSILSTSRSYNEQFF
TRBV11-2	.	TRBJ1-1	CASRGTGRRAFF
TRBV5-6	medium-sized	TRBJ2-1	CASSRSSAGEQFF
TRBV6-5	.	TRBJ1-1	CASSYDRNTEAFF
TRBV5-1	.	TRBJ2-3	CASNGGYTDTQYF
TRBV30	medium-sized	TRBJ1-2	CAWSVRDNGYTF
TRBV5-4	medium-sized	TRBJ1-1	CASSLFGTRNTEAFF
TRBV6-5	medium-sized	TRBJ1-6	CASSYKQPYNSPLHF
TRBV30	.	TRBJ1-2	CAWSDWTGNYGYTF
TRBV4-1	.	TRBJ2-5	CASSTSRVQETQYF
TRBV12-3/TRBV12-4	medium-sized	TRBJ2-5	CASSLLAGGETQYF
TRBV24-1	.	TRBJ2-5	CATSDPGTAQETQYF
TRBV4-1	.	TRBJ1-5	CASSQSGASNQPQHF
TRBV19	.	TRBJ1-2	CASSPRQRNGYTF
TRBV13	medium-sized	TRBJ2-3	CASSLGWSTSTDTQYF
TRBV19	medium-sized	TRBJ2-6	CASSMGRAGANVLTF
TRBV7-2	.	TRBJ2-1	CASSSPTGKMGSGGYNEQFF
TRBV5-1	.	TRBJ2-3	CASCERRGGAGMGHTQYF
TRBV6-1	medium-sized	TRBJ2-5	CATKQGVQAETQYF
TRBV4-1	.	TRBJ1-3	CASSWDPGLSGNTIYF
TRBV6-2/TRBV6-3	.	TRBJ2-3	CASSTGLAGLSDTQYF
TRBV18	.	TRBJ1-4	CASSPQTGYNEKLFF
TRBV28	.	TRBJ1-5	CASSLFTGDVGNQPQHF
TRBV12-3/TRBV12-4	.	TRBJ2-5	CASKQQAQETQYF